The 20 T cell receptor beta chains given below trace back to one sample, sequenced in a study of T cells in localized non-small cell lung cancer. Generated by immunoSEQ multiplex PCR, the TCRdb table keeps only in-frame clones and is missing some. Of about 39,000 clones in the sample, around 79% were seen once. This sample comprised PBMCs, obtained before any cancer treatment. The receptors were gathered from a woman aged 35 to 70 with stage II squamous cell lung carcinoma.

This rearrangement joins TRBV9 to TRBJ2-2; 13 bases match TRBD2. Germline V gene sequence: CDR1 SGDLS, CDR2 YYNGEE. The CDR3 spans 17 residues. The junction had 5 bases not matched to a gene; V was cut back by 2 bases and J by 4 bases. This CDR3 reads CASSVWTSGSGTGELFF. The CDR3 DNA is TGTGCCAGCAGCGTTTGGACTAGCGGGAGCGGCACCGGGGAGCTGTTTTTT. The variable domain in full, completed from reference TRBV9 and TRBJ2-2, reads DSGVTQTPKHLITATGQRVTLRCSPRSGDLSVYWYQQSLDQGLQFLIQYYNGEERAKGNILERFSAQQFPDLHSELNLSSLELGDSALYFCASSVWTSGSGTGELFFGEGSRLTVL.

The chain links TRBV6-1 to TRBJ1-1; tentatively, D is TRBD1 (6 bases). The CDR3 has 14 residues. CDR1 is MNHNS, CDR2 SASEGT, per germline. V was cut by 6 bases and J by 4 bases, with 15 bases left in between. This CDR3 reads CASRTTGSSTEAFF. CDR3 coding DNA: TGTGCCAGCAGGACAACAGGGTCGAGCACTGAAGCTTTCTTT.

The genes are TRBV19 and TRBJ2-1; possible D gene TRBD2, 5 bases. This CDR3 spans 13 amino acids. V lost 3 bases and J lost 9, with 12 bases in between. The germline V gene has CDR1 LNHDA and CDR2 SQIVND (reference sequence). DNA for the CDR3: TGTGCCAGTAGTATGAGGTCGGCGGGTGAGCAGTTCTTC. Translated: CASSMRSAGEQFF.

The chain employs TRBV28 and TRBJ1-1; possibly TRBD1 for D (6 bases). CDR1 and CDR2 from the germline V gene are MDHEN and SYDVKM. The germline V and J ends were trimmed by 4 bases and 6 bases, with 12 bases remaining between them. This CDR3 spans 13 amino acids. CDR3 nucleotide sequence: TGTGCCAGCAGTTCCGGGACACTCGCTGAAGCTTTCTTT. It codes for CASSSGTLAEAFF.

V and J are TRBV27 and TRBJ2-1, with 9 bases lining up with TRBD2. In germline, CDR1 is MNHEY, CDR2 SMNVEV (reference sequence). The V gene end was trimmed by 6 bases and the J gene end by 5 bases; junction bases not matched to a gene: 11. The CDR3 loop spans 16 amino acids. This CDR3 reads CASSPGSGRNDNEQFF. The CDR3 nucleotides read TGTGCCAGCAGCCCTGGAAGCGGGAGGAACGACAATGAGCAGTTCTTC.

The chain employs TRBV10-3 and TRBJ2-1, with D unresolved. This CDR3 has 13 residues. Germline V gene sequence: CDR1 ENHRY, CDR2 SYGVKD. With 2 bases removed from V and 6 bases from J, the gap between germline ends came to 8 bases. CDR3 nucleotide sequence: TGTGCCATCAGTGAGCCCGGATCCAATGAGCAGTTCTTC. It yields the protein CAISEPGSNEQFF.

The rearrangement joins TRBV7-6 to TRBJ2-1; a weak D match, TRBD2 (6 bases). Trimming stripped 5 bases from V and 4 bases from J, with 21 bases between. The germline V gene encodes CDR1 SGHVS and CDR2 FNYEAQ. The CDR3 has 17 residues. Written as DNA, the CDR3 is TGTGCCAGCAGCACTAGTCCCACCCGGGACTCATACAATGAGCAGTTCTTC. Translated: CASSTSPTRDSYNEQFF.

The gene calls are TRBV5-1 and TRBJ1-1; D unresolved. The CDR3 contains 13 residues. CDR1 SGHRS and CDR2 YFSETQ come from the germline V gene. V gave up 4 bases and J gave up 2 bases, with 9 bases separating them. The DNA for the CDR3 is TGCGCCAGCAGCCCGCGGTTCAACACTGAAGCTTTCTTT. It yields the protein CASSPRFNTEAFF.

This rearrangement joins TRBV6-6 to TRBJ2-7, with D maybe TRBD2 (5 bases). The CDR3 covers 12 residues. Per germline, CDR1 MNHNY and CDR2 SVGAGI (reference sequence). CDR3 nucleotides: TGTGCCGGCAGTTACGGGGTTGAGGAGCAGTACGTC. Protein product: CAGSYGVEEQYV.

The V and J genes are TRBV5-5 and TRBJ1-1; 12 bases align to TRBD1. This CDR3 is 17 amino acids long. Germline V lookup: CDR1 SGHKS, CDR2 YYEKEE (reference sequence). V shed 0 bases and J 4 bases; nucleotides not matched to a gene: 7. In nucleotides, the CDR3 is TGTGCCAGCAGCTTGGCCTGGGACAGGGGGCTGGGCACTGAAGCTTTCTTT. Translation: CASSLAWDRGLGTEAFF. The entire variable domain, with the rest obtained from reference TRBV5-5 and TRBJ1-1, is as follows: DAGVTQSPTHLIKTRGQQVTLRCSPISGHKSVSWYQQVLGQGPQFIFQYYEKEERGRGNFPDRFSARQFPNYSSELNVNALLLGDSALYLCASSLAWDRGLGTEAFFGQGTRLTVV.

Here the CDR3 reads CASSLAATSYEQYV. The CDR3 DNA sequence: TGTGCCAGCAGCTTGGCAGCTACGTCCTACGAGCAGTACGTC. The rearrangement joins TRBV11-2 to TRBJ2-7; D is unclear. Deletions cut 3 bases from V and 1 base from J, with 10 bases between. Germline-derived CDR1 and CDR2 are SGHAT and FQNNGV. This CDR3 is 14 amino acids long.

This clone was observed a handful of times. V usage is TRBV27 and J usage is TRBJ2-7; D might be TRBD1 (6 bases). The CDR3 runs to 14 residues. Germline-derived CDR1 and CDR2 are MNHEY and SMNVEV (reference sequence). The V gene lost 5 bases and the J gene lost 1 base, with 12 bases spanning the gap. The CDR3 reads CASSADRFSYEQYV. CDR3 DNA sequence: TGTGCCAGCAGTGCGGACAGATTTTCCTACGAGCAGTACGTC.

This clone is medium-sized within its sample. The CDR3: CATAQVRSSEQYF. CDR3 DNA sequence: TGTGCGACCGCGCAGGTTCGGTCTTCCGAGCAGTACTTC. The rearrangement links TRBV7-9 to TRBJ2-7, with D uncertain. This CDR3 comprises 13 residues. Per germline, CDR1 SEHNR and CDR2 FQNEAQ (reference sequence).

The rearrangement links TRBV7-9 to TRBJ1-4, with 9 positions matching TRBD1. The CDR3 spans 15 residues. The trim removed 5 bases at V and 4 bases at J, leaving 5 bases unmatched. CDR1 SEHNR and CDR2 FQNEAQ come from the germline V gene (reference sequence). This CDR3 reads CASSPRTGVNEKLFF. The CDR3 DNA reads TGTGCCAGCAGCCCCCGGACAGGGGTTAATGAAAAACTGTTTTTT.

The gene calls are TRBV7-9 and TRBJ1-2, with TRBD1 matching 9 bases. The germline V gene has CDR1 SEHNR and CDR2 FQNEAQ (reference sequence). The V gene end was trimmed by 3 bases and the J gene end by 6 bases; junction bases not matched to a gene: 11. This CDR3 region has 16 residues. The CDR3 DNA reads TGTGCCAGCAGCTTCCCCTTAGGACAGGGGCCCAATGGCTACACCTTC. Encoded protein: CASSFPLGQGPNGYTF.

This chain uses TRBV7-8 with TRBJ1-4; D may be TRBD1 (6 bases). Germline CDR1 reads SGHVS; CDR2 reads FQNEAQ. This CDR3 spans 15 amino acids. V was cut by 5 bases and J by 0 bases, with 10 bases left in between. The CDR3 is CASSQQGATNEKLFF. In DNA form, the CDR3 reads TGTGCCAGCAGCCAACAGGGAGCAACTAATGAAAAACTGTTTTTT.

The chain is built from TRBV12-5 and TRBJ2-1; D possibly corresponds to TRBD2 (5 bases). V dropped 2 bases and J dropped 8 bases, with 28 bases sitting between them. Germline loops: CDR1 LGHNT, CDR2 FRNRAP. This CDR3 comprises 19 residues. CDR3 DNA: TGTGCTAGTGGTTTGCCTAACCCTCCTAGCAGCCCACCCTGGGATGAGCAGTTCTTC. Translated: CASGLPNPPSSPPWDEQFF.

This sequence joins TRBV4-2 and TRBJ2-7; 9 bases line up with TRBD2. Unmatched junction bases numbered 5, after V lost 2 bases and J lost 6 bases. The germline V gene has CDR1 LGHNA and CDR2 YNFKEQ. The CDR3 loop spans 14 amino acids. This chain's CDR3 is CASSQSLAGAEQYF. CDR3 sequence (DNA): TGTGCCAGCAGCCAATCACTAGCGGGCGCCGAGCAGTACTTC.

The genes are TRBV7-2 and TRBJ2-3; D is undetermined. Germline loops: CDR1 SGHTA, CDR2 FQGNSA. V was clipped by 1 base and J by 4 bases, with 12 bases between them. The CDR3 totals 15 residues. The DNA for the CDR3 is TGTGCCAGCAGCTTAGGGGTTCGCTCCGCAGATACGCAGTATTTT. Residues: CASSLGVRSADTQYF. The full variable domain, completed using reference TRBV7-2 and TRBJ2-3, is GAGVSQSPSNKVTEKGKDVELRCDPISGHTALYWYRQSLGQGLEFLIYFQGNSAPDKSGLPSDRFSAERTGGSVSTLTIQRTQQEDSAVYLCASSLGVRSADTQYFGPGTRLTVL.

A few counts support this clone. This chain's CDR3 is CASSLTKNIQYF. The DNA for the CDR3 is TGTGCCAGCAGCTTGACCAAAAACATTCAGTACTTC. The V and J genes are TRBV7-9 and TRBJ2-4; no definite D call. V was shortened by 3 bases and J by 2 bases, with 2 bases between the two germline ends. Germline CDR1 SEHNR, CDR2 FQNEAQ (reference sequence). The length of the CDR3 is 12 residues.